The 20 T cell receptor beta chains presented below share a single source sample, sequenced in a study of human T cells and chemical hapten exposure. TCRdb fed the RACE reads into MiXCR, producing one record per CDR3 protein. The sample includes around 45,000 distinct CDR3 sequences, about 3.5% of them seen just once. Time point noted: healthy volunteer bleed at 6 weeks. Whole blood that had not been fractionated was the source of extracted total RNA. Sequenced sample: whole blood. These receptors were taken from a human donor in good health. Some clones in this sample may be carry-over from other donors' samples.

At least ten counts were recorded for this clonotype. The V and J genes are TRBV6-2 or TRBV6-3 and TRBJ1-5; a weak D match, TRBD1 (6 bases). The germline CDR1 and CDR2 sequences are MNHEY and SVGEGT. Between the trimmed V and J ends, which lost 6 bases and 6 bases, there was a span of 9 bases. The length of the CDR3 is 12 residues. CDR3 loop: CASREGGQPQHF. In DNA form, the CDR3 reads TGTGCCAGCAGAGAGGGGGGTCAGCCCCAGCATTTT.

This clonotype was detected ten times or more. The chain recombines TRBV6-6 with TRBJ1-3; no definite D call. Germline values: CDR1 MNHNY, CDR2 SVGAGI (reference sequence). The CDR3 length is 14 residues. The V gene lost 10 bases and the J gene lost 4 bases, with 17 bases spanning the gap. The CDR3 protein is CAKPPWVRGNTIYF. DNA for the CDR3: TGTGCCAAACCCCCATGGGTTAGAGGAAACACCATATATTTT.

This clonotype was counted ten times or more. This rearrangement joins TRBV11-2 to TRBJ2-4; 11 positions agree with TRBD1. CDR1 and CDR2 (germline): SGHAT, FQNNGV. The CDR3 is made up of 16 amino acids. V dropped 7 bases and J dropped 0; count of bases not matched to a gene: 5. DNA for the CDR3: TGTGCCAGCACGGACAGGGGGCGGGTAGCCAAAAACATTCAGTACTTC. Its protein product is CASTDRGRVAKNIQYF.

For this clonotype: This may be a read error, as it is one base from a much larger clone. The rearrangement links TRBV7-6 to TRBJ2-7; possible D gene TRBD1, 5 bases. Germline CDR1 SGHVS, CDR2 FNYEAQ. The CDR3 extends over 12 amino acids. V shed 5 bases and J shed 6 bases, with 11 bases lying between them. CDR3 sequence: CASSPPRGEQYF. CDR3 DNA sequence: TGTGCCAGCAGCCCTCCAAGGGGCGAGCAGTACTTC.

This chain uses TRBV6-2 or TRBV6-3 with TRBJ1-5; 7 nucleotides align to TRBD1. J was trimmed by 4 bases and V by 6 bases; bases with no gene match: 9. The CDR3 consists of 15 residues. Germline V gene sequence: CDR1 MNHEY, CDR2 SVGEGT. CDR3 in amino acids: CASSRTLQGNQPQHF. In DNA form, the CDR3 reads TGTGCCAGCAGCCGAACCTTACAGGGGAATCAGCCCCAGCATTTT.

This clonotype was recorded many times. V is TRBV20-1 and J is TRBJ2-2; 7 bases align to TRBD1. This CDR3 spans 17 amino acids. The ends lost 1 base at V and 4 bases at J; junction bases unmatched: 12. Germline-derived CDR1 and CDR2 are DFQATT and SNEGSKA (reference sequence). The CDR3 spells CSARARPRDSFTGELFF. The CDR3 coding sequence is TGCAGTGCTAGAGCCCGACCCCGGGACAGTTTCACCGGGGAGCTGTTTTTT.

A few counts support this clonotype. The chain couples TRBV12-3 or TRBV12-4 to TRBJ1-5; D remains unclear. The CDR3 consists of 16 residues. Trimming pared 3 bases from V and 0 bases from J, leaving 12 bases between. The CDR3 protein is CASSFGRLYSNQPQHF. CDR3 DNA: TGTGCCAGCAGTTTCGGGCGGCTTTATAGCAATCAGCCCCAGCATTTT.

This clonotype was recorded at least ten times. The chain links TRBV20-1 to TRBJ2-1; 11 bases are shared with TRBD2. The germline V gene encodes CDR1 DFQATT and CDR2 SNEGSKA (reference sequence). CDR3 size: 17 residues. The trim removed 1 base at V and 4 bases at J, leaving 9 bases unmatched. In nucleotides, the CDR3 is TGCAGTGCTAGAGGAGTAGCGGGAGGGCCGAGGTACAATGAGCAGTTCTTC. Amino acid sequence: CSARGVAGGPRYNEQFF.

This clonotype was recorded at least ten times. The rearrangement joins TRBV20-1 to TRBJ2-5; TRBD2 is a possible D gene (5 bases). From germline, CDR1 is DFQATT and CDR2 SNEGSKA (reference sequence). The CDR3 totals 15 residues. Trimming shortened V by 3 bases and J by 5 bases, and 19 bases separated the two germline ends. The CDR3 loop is CSASVGLSGWETQYF. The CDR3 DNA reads TGCAGTGCTAGTGTCGGTCTTTCGGGATGGGAGACCCAGTACTTC.

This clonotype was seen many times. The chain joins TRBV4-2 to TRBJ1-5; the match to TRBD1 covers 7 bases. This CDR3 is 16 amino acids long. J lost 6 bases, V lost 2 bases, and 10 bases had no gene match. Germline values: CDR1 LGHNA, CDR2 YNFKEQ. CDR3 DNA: TGTGCCAGCAGCCAAACTCCGACAGGGCTTTGTCAGCCCCAGCATTTT. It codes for CASSQTPTGLCQPQHF.

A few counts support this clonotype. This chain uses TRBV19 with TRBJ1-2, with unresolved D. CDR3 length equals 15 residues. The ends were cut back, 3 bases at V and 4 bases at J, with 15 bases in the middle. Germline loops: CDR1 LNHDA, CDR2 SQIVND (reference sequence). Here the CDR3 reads CASSIGADPFYGYTF. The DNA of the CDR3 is TGTGCCAGTAGTATTGGTGCGGATCCCTTCTATGGCTACACCTTC. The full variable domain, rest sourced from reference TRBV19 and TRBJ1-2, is DGGITQSPKYLFRKEGQNVTLSCEQNLNHDAMYWYRQDPGQGLRLIYYSQIVNDFQKGDIAEGYSVSREKKESFPLTVTSAQKNPTAFYLCASSIGADPFYGYTFGSGTRLTVV.

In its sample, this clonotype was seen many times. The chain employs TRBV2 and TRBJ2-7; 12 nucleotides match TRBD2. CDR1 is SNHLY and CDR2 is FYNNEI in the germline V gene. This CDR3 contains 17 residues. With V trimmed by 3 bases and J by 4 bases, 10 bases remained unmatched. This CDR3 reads CASSDFPSGRAGYEQYF. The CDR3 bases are TGTGCCAGCAGTGACTTCCCTAGCGGGAGGGCCGGGTACGAGCAGTACTTC.

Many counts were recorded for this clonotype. The CDR3 region is CASRSLSSTDTQYF. The CDR3 bases are TGTGCCAGCAGGTCACTTTCTAGCACAGATACGCAGTATTTT. The rearrangement uses TRBV27 and TRBJ2-3; D ambiguous. The CDR3 covers 14 residues. Germline CDR1 MNHEY, CDR2 SMNVEV (reference sequence). The V and J ends lost 6 bases and 0 bases respectively, with 10 bases between them.

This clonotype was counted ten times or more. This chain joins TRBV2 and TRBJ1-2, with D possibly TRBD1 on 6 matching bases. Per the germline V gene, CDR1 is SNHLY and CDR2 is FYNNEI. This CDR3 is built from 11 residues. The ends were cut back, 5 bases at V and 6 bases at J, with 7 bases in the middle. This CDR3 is CASSYRDGYTF. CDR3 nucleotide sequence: TGTGCCAGCAGTTACAGGGATGGCTACACCTTC. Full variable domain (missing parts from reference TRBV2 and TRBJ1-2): EPEVTQTPSHQVTQMGQEVILRCVPISNHLYFYWYRQILGQKVEFLVSFYNNEISEKSEIFDDQFSVERPDGSNFTLKIRSTKLEDSAMYFCASSYRDGYTFGSGTRLTVV.

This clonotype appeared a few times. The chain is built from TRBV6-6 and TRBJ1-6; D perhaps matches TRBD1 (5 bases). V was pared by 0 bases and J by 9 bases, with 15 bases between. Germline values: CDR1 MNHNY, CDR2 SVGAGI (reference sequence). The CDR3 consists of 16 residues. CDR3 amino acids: CASSYSSGGTSSPLHF. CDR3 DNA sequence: TGTGCCAGCAGTTACTCCTCTGGCGGGACTAGTTCACCCCTCCACTTT.

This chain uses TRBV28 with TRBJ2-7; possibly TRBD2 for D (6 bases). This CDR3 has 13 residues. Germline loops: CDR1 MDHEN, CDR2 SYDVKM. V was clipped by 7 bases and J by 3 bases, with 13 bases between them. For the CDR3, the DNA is TGTGCCAGCACCCCGACGGACTACTACGAGCAGTACTTC. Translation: CASTPTDYYEQYF.

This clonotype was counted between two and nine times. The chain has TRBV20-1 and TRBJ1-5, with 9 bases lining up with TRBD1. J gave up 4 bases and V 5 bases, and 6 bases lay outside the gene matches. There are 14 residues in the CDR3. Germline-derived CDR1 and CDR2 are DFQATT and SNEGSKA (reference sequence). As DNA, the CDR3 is TGCAGTGCTCGGACAGGGGTGGGGAATCAGCCCCAGCATTTT. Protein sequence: CSARTGVGNQPQHF.

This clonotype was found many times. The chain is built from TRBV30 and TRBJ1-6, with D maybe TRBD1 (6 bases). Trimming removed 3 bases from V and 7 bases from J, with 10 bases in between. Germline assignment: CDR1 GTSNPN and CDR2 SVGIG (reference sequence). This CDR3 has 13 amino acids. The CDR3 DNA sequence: TGTGCCTGGAGCCCGACAGGCAATTCACCCCTCCACTTT. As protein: CAWSPTGNSPLHF.

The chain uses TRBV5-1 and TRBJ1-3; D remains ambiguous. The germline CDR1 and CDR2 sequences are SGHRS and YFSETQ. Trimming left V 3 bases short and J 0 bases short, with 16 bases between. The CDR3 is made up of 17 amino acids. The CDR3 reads CASSSNTGSRSGNTIYF. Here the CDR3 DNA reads TGCGCCAGCAGCTCGAATACCGGGAGCCGCTCTGGAAACACCATATATTTT.

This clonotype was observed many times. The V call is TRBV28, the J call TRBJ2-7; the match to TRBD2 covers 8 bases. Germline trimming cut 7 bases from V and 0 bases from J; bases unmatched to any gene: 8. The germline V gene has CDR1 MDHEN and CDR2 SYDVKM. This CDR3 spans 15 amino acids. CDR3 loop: CASKGSSGNSYEQYF. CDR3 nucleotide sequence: TGTGCCAGCAAAGGGAGTAGCGGGAACTCCTACGAGCAGTACTTC.